This T cell receptor beta chain was identified in a study of T cell changes during pregnancy in multiple sclerosis. CDR1 is SQVTM, CDR2 ANQGSEA, per germline. CDR3 length: 11 residues. V trimming: 6 bases; J trimming: 7 bases; junction bases outside the gene matches: 1. Produced via immunoSEQ multiplex PCR; TCRdb's table is partial and in-frame only. The sample has about 40,000 clones, around 94% seen once; the top ten hold about 1.7%. This clonotype originated in a female donor with multiple sclerosis, enrolled in a pregnancy study. Sequencing used peripheral blood, obtained in the third trimester of pregnancy. The genes are TRBV29-1 and TRBJ2-1, with 9 bases lining up with TRBD1. The CDR3 DNA is TGCAGCGTCGACAGGGGGAATGAGCAGTTCTTC. The encoded protein is CSVDRGNEQFF.